This T cell receptor beta chain derives from a study of blood T cell repertoires in COVID-19. Study overall: T cells, B-cell-depleted T cells, or PBMCs supplied cDNA or gDNA.

Original processing methods: Nucleated cell counts were estimated from reference gene primer amplification. TCRdb keeps only in-frame clones here, not all; method: immunoSEQ multiplex PCR. The V and J calls and clone size are taken from that table; D and trimming were inferred from the DNA. The sample lists around 160,000 clones; 85% to 90% were seen once. This CDR3 region has 20 residues. The germline gives CDR1 LNHDA, CDR2 SQIVND (reference sequence). The V segment lost 6 bases and the J segment 1 base; nucleotides outside the gene matches: 15. The chain recombines TRBV19 with TRBJ2-2; the match to TRBD2 covers 12 bases. The sequenced sample consisted of peripheral blood. This sequence was found in a human donor in a cohort sampled during active COVID-19. The CDR3 loop is CASRGGLAGGPGLNTGELFF. CDR3 bases: TGTGCCAGTAGGGGAGGGCTAGCGGGAGGGCCGGGCTTGAACACCGGGGAGCTGTTTTTT.